Presented here are 8 T cell receptor beta chains from one specimen sequenced in a study of cytomegalovirus exposure and HLA in healthy donors (dated by TCRdb to the late 2010s). The library came from the immunoSEQ multiplex PCR assay. TCRdb retrieved this table from immuneACCESS and kept in-frame rearrangements only. Not all clones are present; in checked studies, unresolved V genes account for under half, and no reason is known for the remainder. This sample has 350,000 or so clones in its table, and roughly 88% of those were observed once. About 0.8% of the sample is held by the ten biggest clonotypes. Sequencing used PBMCs. The receptors shown here come from a woman aged 18-35 years in good health and CMV-seronegative.

This clone has only one observation. This chain uses TRBV6-4 with TRBJ2-1; 8 bases fit TRBD1. The CDR3 covers 16 residues. With 4 bases clipped from V and 4 bases from J, the junction kept 9 bases outside the gene matches. Germline V lookup: CDR1 MRHNA, CDR2 SNTAGT. Here the CDR3 DNA reads TGTGCCAGCAGTGTCCAGGGGGCTGGGCAATACAATGAGCAGTTCTTC. It yields the protein CASSVQGAGQYNEQFF.

The V and J genes are TRBV7-2 and TRBJ2-7, with 7 bases aligning to TRBD1. After removal of 0 bases from V and 3 bases from J, the junction contained 11 bases not matched to a gene. Germline V CDR1 and CDR2: SGHTA, FQGNSA. CDR3 length equals 17 residues. CDR3 coding DNA: TGTGCCAGCAGCTTAGCGACAGGGATATCCTTTTTCTACGAGCAGTACTTC. Translation gives CASSLATGISFFYEQYF.

Here the CDR3 DNA reads TGTGCCAGCAGCCCCCGACAGGGACCCTACGAGCAGTACTTC. Translation gives CASSPRQGPYEQYF. The chain recombines TRBV7-2 with TRBJ2-7; 7 nucleotides line up with TRBD1. Germline V gene data show CDR1 as SGHTA and CDR2 as FQGNSA. The CDR3 contains 14 residues. V lost 5 bases to trimming and J lost 2 bases; unmatched junction nucleotides: 6.

This clone occurred once. The chain has TRBV5-6 and TRBJ1-5, with D perhaps TRBD1 (5 bases). Trimming pared 0 bases from V and 5 bases from J, leaving 6 bases between. Germline V gene lookup returns CDR1 SGHDT and CDR2 YYEEEE. CDR3 length: 13 amino acids. In nucleotides, the CDR3 is TGTGCCAGCAGCTTGGGCAGGGATCAGCCCCAGCATTTT. This sequence encodes CASSLGRDQPQHF.

This chain connects TRBV18 to TRBJ2-7; 7 bases line up with TRBD2. V shed 3 bases and J 0 bases; nucleotides not matched to a gene: 5. Germline CDR1 and CDR2: KGHSH and LQKENI. This CDR3 is 15 amino acids long. The DNA of the CDR3 is TGTGCCAGCTCACCGGTCGCGGGAGTCTCCTACGAGCAGTACTTC. This gives the protein CASSPVAGVSYEQYF.

This chain uses TRBV6-5 with TRBJ2-5, with 8 bases that match TRBD1. CDR1 is MNHEY, CDR2 SVGAGI, per germline. This CDR3 region has 15 residues. J lost 1 base, V lost 4 bases, and 5 bases had no gene match. CDR3 region: CASSSNQGAQETQYF. In DNA form, the CDR3 reads TGTGCCAGCAGTTCAAATCAGGGGGCCCAAGAGACCCAGTACTTC.

The chain joins TRBV7-9 to TRBJ1-4, with D maybe TRBD1 (5 bases). V shed 6 bases and J shed 6 bases, with 14 bases lying between them. Germline assignment: CDR1 SEHNR and CDR2 FQNEAQ (reference sequence). The CDR3 sequence is 14 residues long. The CDR3: CASRPIDRDEKLFF. The CDR3 DNA follows: TGTGCCAGCAGACCAATCGACAGAGATGAAAAACTGTTTTTT.

The chain has TRBV27 and TRBJ2-7; TRBD2 aligns across 7 bases. The CDR3 has 17 amino acids. In germline, CDR1 is MNHEY, CDR2 SMNVEV (reference sequence). The trim removed 0 bases at V and 3 bases at J, leaving 11 bases unmatched. The CDR3 region is CASSLSGILAQNYEQYF. As DNA, the CDR3 is TGTGCCAGCAGTTTATCTGGGATACTAGCGCAAAACTACGAGCAGTACTTC.